Included here is one T cell receptor (beta chain) sequence, with context. These data belong to a study of blood T cell repertoires in COVID-19. Across the whole study: The United States, Italy and Spain were the sources of the acute and convalescent COVID-19 samples. In each case, the material was cDNA or gDNA derived from T cells, B-cell-depleted T cells, or PBMCs.

Original processing methods: It was from reference gene primer amplification that nucleated cell counts were estimated. Repertoires were generated with immunoSEQ multiplex PCR, while TCRdb's copy carries only in-frame clones and drops some. V and J calls and clone size come straight from that table; D and trimming were deduced from the DNA. The sample includes about 250,000 clones, around 83% of them seen just once. Trimming at V came to 3 bases and at J to 9 bases, leaving 10 bases not matched to a gene. This CDR3 has 16 amino acids. Germline V gene sequence: CDR1 SGDLS, CDR2 YYNGEE. This clonotype was sampled from a man aged 80 or over with acute or convalescent COVID-19. Sequencing input: peripheral blood. The chain couples TRBV9 to TRBJ1-6, with 9 bases lining up with TRBD1. CDR3: CASSEGTGPSFSPLHF. The CDR3 DNA follows: TGTGCCAGCAGCGAGGGGACAGGGCCTTCGTTTTCACCCCTCCACTTT.